This T cell receptor beta chain was retrieved from a study of T cells in Graves' hyperthyroidism and ophthalmopathy. Amplified regions were TCR beta CDR3 sequences from RNA transcripts. TCR CDR3 underwent first-round RT-PCR with the HTBI primer set. Via MiXCR, TCRdb re-called the multiplex PCR reads, giving one row per CDR3 protein. The repertoire holds approximately 700,000 distinct CDR3 sequences, 45% seen once, with under 8.5% in the top ten. V was clipped by 11 bases and J by 6 bases; unmatched bases: 10. Looked up from germline, CDR1 is MNHEY and CDR2 is SVGAGI. This CDR3 spans 13 amino acids. In the case of this clonotype: Its antigen is unidentified.

General study findings and limits: Expanded thyroid clonotypes (above 0.001) were mostly also found in blood. The model identified upcoming ophthalmopathy a median approximately six months ahead of onset. From stable hyperthyroidism, ophthalmopathy was set apart by a 13 V-J model.

The genes are TRBV6-5 and TRBJ2-5, with 9 bases aligning to TRBD1. Material for sequencing was peripheral blood or thyroid tissue (not recorded which). The receptor was isolated from an adult man with Graves' disease, either hyperthyroidism or ophthalmopathy (not recorded which). The CDR3 nucleotides are TGTGCCGTTATGGGACAGGGTGGGAAGACCCAGTACTTC. It specifies CAVMGQGGKTQYF.